This TCR beta chain was sequenced in a study of blood T cell repertoires in COVID-19. Produced via immunoSEQ multiplex PCR; TCRdb's table is partial and in-frame only. The sample shows about 150,000 clones, over 75% of them seen only once. Sequencing was performed on PBMCs or T cells enriched from blood (not recorded which). This TCR derives from a woman aged 50 to 60 who had recovered from COVID-19.

This CDR3 is CATAALAGVSYEQYF. The DNA of the CDR3 is TGTGCAACAGCAGCCCTAGCGGGGGTATCCTACGAGCAGTACTTC. This chain uses TRBV6-5 with TRBJ2-7, with 10 positions matching TRBD2. The CDR3 has 15 residues. Germline loops: CDR1 MNHEY, CDR2 SVGAGI.